The following is a TCR beta chain sequence with its context. Only in-frame clones appear in the TCRdb table, and some are missing; sequencing was by immunoSEQ multiplex PCR. The sample has some 79,000 clones, roughly 90% seen once. This sample was taken from a study of blood T cell repertoires in COVID-19. The germline V gene has CDR1 MNHEY and CDR2 SMNVEV (reference sequence). The CDR3 runs to 14 residues. V lost 5 bases and J lost 7; bases outside the gene matches: 7. The sequenced material came from peripheral blood. The chain recombines TRBV27 with TRBJ2-1, with 8 bases matching TRBD2. This sequence originates from a man between 65 and 85 years old with active or convalescent COVID-19. The CDR3 bases are TGTGCCAGCAGTCTTAGCGGGATATTGAATGAGCAGTTCTTC. It encodes CASSLSGILNEQFF.